Following are 28 T cell receptor beta chains from one sample sequenced in a study of T cells and copy number aberrations in small-cell lung cancer. Profiling relied on immunoSEQ multiplex PCR, and the TCRdb table lists in-frame clones only, not all of them. This sample has about 1,300 clones, with roughly four fifths found just once. The sequenced sample consisted of tumor tissue. The receptors originated from a woman in her forties or fifties with small cell lung cancer.

This clone has a handful of counts. This chain joins TRBV6-6 and TRBJ1-5, with D tentatively TRBD1 (5 bases). V was clipped by 8 bases and J by 0 bases, with 8 bases between them. Germline values: CDR1 MNHNY, CDR2 SVGAGI (reference sequence). The CDR3 runs to 13 residues. The CDR3 sequence: CASGGDSNQPQHF. The CDR3, as DNA: TGTGCCAGCGGGGGGGATAGCAATCAGCCCCAGCATTTT.

This clone was seen just once. The V call is TRBV10-1, the J call TRBJ2-1; D unclear. The CDR3 contains 13 residues. From germline, CDR1 is WNHNN and CDR2 SYGVQD (reference sequence). The ends were cut back, 11 bases at V and 7 bases at J, with 18 bases in the middle. The CDR3 nucleotides read TGCGCCGTCCCATGGTGGCCGTGGAATGAGCAGTTCTTC. Its protein product is CAVPWWPWNEQFF.

This clone has only a few counts. The V and J genes are TRBV5-1 and TRBJ1-1; unclear D gene. The CDR3 contains 14 residues. The V gene lost 0 bases and the J gene lost 0 bases, with 6 bases spanning the gap. CDR1 is SGHRS and CDR2 is YFSETQ in the germline V gene. CDR3: CASSLADLNTEAFF. DNA for the CDR3: TGCGCCAGCAGCTTGGCAGACCTGAACACTGAAGCTTTCTTT.

V and J are TRBV29-1 and TRBJ1-4; perhaps TRBD1 as D (6 bases). With 4 bases removed from V and 5 bases from J, the gap between germline ends came to 11 bases. Germline assignment: CDR1 SQVTM and CDR2 ANQGSEA. The CDR3 covers 13 residues. This chain's CDR3 is CSVGGTRNEKLFF. Here the CDR3 DNA reads TGCAGCGTTGGAGGGACAAGGAATGAAAAACTGTTTTTT.

This chain connects TRBV5-1 to TRBJ1-4; no clear D gene. Per germline, CDR1 SGHRS and CDR2 YFSETQ. V shed 0 bases and J shed 4 bases, with 7 bases lying between them. The CDR3 has 14 amino acids. CDR3 DNA sequence: TGCGCCAGCAGCTTGGGCCAGGTTAATGAAAAACTGTTTTTT. Translating gives CASSLGQVNEKLFF.

This chain uses TRBV4-3 with TRBJ1-4; no reliable D call. V lost 6 bases and J 8 bases, leaving 13 bases between the germline ends. CDR3 size: 13 residues. Germline-derived CDR1 and CDR2 are LGHNA and YSLEER. CDR3 in DNA: TGCGCCAGCAGTTCGACCAGAGGGGAAAAACTGTTTTTT. Protein: CASSSTRGEKLFF.

This chain uses TRBV28 with TRBJ2-3, with D perhaps TRBD2 (6 bases). The V and J ends lost 3 bases and 2 bases respectively, with 18 bases between them. Germline V gene sequence: CDR1 MDHEN, CDR2 SYDVKM. The CDR3 is made up of 17 amino acids. The CDR3: CASSFPLGGNPTDTQYF. Here the CDR3 DNA reads TGTGCCAGCAGTTTCCCGCTTGGGGGGAATCCCACAGATACGCAGTATTTT.

The chain links TRBV19 to TRBJ2-1; 8 positions match TRBD1. Trimming removed 7 bases from V and 7 bases from J; junction bases left unmatched: 6. The CDR3 runs to 13 residues. Germline-derived CDR1 and CDR2 are LNHDA and SQIVND (reference sequence). This CDR3 is CASTRGLKNEQFF. The CDR3 DNA is TGTGCCAGTACCAGGGGGCTAAAAAATGAGCAGTTCTTC.

CDR3 DNA sequence: TGTGCCAGCAGCTCAGGGACCAGCTTCTATGGCTACACCTTC. Protein product: CASSSGTSFYGYTF. This chain joins TRBV7-6 and TRBJ1-2; D is perhaps TRBD1 (5 bases). CDR1 and CDR2 (germline): SGHVS, FNYEAQ. CDR3 size: 14 residues. V was cut by 4 bases and J by 4 bases, with 13 bases left in between.

The chain uses TRBV29-1 and TRBJ2-5, with 7 bases fitting TRBD1. Looked up from germline, CDR1 is SQVTM and CDR2 is ANQGSEA. The CDR3 spans 15 residues. J lost 1 base, V lost 6 bases, and 11 bases had no gene match. The CDR3 spells CSVDRGDRIQETQYF. The CDR3 DNA reads TGCAGCGTAGACAGAGGGGACAGAATCCAAGAGACCCAGTACTTC. Full variable domain (remainder filled in from reference TRBV29-1 and TRBJ2-5): SAVISQKPSRDICQRGTSLTIQCQVDSQVTMMFWYRQQPGQSLTLIATANQGSEATYESGFVIDKFPISRPNLTFSTLTVSNMSPEDSSIYLCSVDRGDRIQETQYFGPGTRLLVL.

The chain combines TRBV19 with TRBJ1-1, with TRBD1 identical over 7 bases. Germline loops: CDR1 LNHDA, CDR2 SQIVND (reference sequence). CDR3 length: 14 amino acids. The J segment lost 4 bases and the V segment lost 5 bases, leaving 7 bases of the junction unmatched. CDR3 sequence: CASSEITGATEAFF. Here the CDR3 DNA reads TGTGCCAGTAGTGAGATAACAGGGGCCACTGAAGCTTTCTTT.

This clone was seen once. The J gene is TRBJ1-5, the V gene TRBV2, with D tentatively TRBD1 (5 bases). Germline-derived CDR1 and CDR2 are SNHLY and FYNNEI. Trimming stripped 6 bases from V and 7 bases from J, with 16 bases between. This CDR3 has 14 amino acids. The CDR3 nucleotides read TGTGCCAGCAGGGCAGGGAGCGGGGGACAGCCCCAGCATTTT. Its protein product is CASRAGSGGQPQHF.

About this clone: One junction end disagrees with the germline gene, perhaps due to a read error. This chain links TRBV6-6 with TRBJ1-1, with TRBD1 matching over 10 bases. CDR3 length: 15 amino acids. In germline, CDR1 is MNHNY, CDR2 SVGAGI (reference sequence). Here the CDR3 DNA reads TGTGCCAGCTCGGATCCGGGACAGGGGAACACTGAAGCTTCCTTT. This codes for CASSDPGQGNTEASF.

This chain links TRBV30 with TRBJ1-2; no firm D call. Deletions cut 3 bases from V and 0 bases from J, with 5 bases between. The CDR3 length is 12 residues. CDR1 is GTSNPN and CDR2 is SVGIG in the germline V gene (reference sequence). The CDR3 region has the DNA TGTGCCTGGAGCCAGACTAACTATGGCTACACCTTC. Protein sequence: CAWSQTNYGYTF.

This clone was seen just once. The chain employs TRBV28 and TRBJ2-3, with a tentative D call TRBD2 (5 bases). V was pared by 7 bases and J by 1 base, with 18 bases between. Germline assignment: CDR1 MDHEN and CDR2 SYDVKM. The CDR3 spans 16 residues. As DNA, the CDR3 is TGTGCCAGCACCCCCCTCCGAGGGCGCGGCACAGATACGCAGTATTTT. This sequence encodes CASTPLRGRGTDTQYF.

CDR3 sequence reads: CASSARGASGRYNEQFF. CDR3 sequence (DNA): TGTGCCAGCAGCGCCCGAGGGGCTAGCGGGAGATACAATGAGCAGTTCTTC. The chain is built from TRBV9 and TRBJ2-1; 10 bases map to TRBD2. Per the germline V gene, CDR1 is SGDLS and CDR2 is YYNGEE. The CDR3 spans 17 residues. The V gene end was trimmed by 3 bases and the J gene end by 4 bases; junction bases not matched to a gene: 10. Looking up the rest from reference TRBV9 and TRBJ2-1 gives the full variable domain: DSGVTQTPKHLITATGQRVTLRCSPRSGDLSVYWYQQSLDQGLQFLIQYYNGEERAKGNILERFSAQQFPDLHSELNLSSLELGDSALYFCASSARGASGRYNEQFFGPGTRLTVL.

The gene calls are TRBV4-3 and TRBJ2-7, with 7 bases that match TRBD1. The CDR3 is made up of 15 amino acids. Germline V gene lookup returns CDR1 LGHNA and CDR2 YSLEER. V lost 1 base, J lost 1 base, and 4 bases stayed unmatched. The CDR3, as DNA: TGCGCCAGCAGCCAAGGGGTGGGACAGTCCTACGAGCAGTACTTC. It codes for CASSQGVGQSYEQYF.

This clone was recorded a few times. At one of its ends the junction is not consistent with the germline gene, which may arise from a read error. This chain connects TRBV18 to TRBJ2-5; TRBD2 is a possible D gene (6 bases). This CDR3 has 14 amino acids. The germline CDR1 and CDR2 sequences are KGHSH and LQKENI. The CDR3 sequence is CVSSPVPAGETQYF. CDR3 bases: TGTGTCAGCTCACCAGTTCCTGCGGGGGAGACCCAGTACTTC.

This clone was seen just once. This chain joins TRBV6-6 and TRBJ1-6; D unclear. V was trimmed by 9 bases and J by 14 bases, leaving 14 bases between them. CDR3 size: 11 residues. Germline V CDR1 and CDR2: MNHNY, SVGAGI (reference sequence). The CDR3 DNA follows: TGTGCCAGTCGGACTAAGCGGTCCCTCCACTTT. It translates to CASRTKRSLHF.

This chain connects TRBV5-1 to TRBJ1-1; D is perhaps TRBD1 (5 bases). This CDR3 has 15 residues. The V gene's germline CDR1 is SGHRS and CDR2 YFSETQ. The V end lost 0 bases, the J end lost 0 bases, and 9 bases lay between the germline ends. For the CDR3, the DNA is TGCGCCAGCAGCTTGGTACAGGCCATGAACACTGAAGCTTTCTTT. This gives the protein CASSLVQAMNTEAFF.

The chain is built from TRBV2 and TRBJ2-7, with TRBD2 matching over 10 bases. V shed 7 bases and J 3 bases; nucleotides not matched to a gene: 6. Germline values: CDR1 SNHLY, CDR2 FYNNEI. The CDR3 spans 14 residues. In DNA form, the CDR3 reads TGTGCCAGCAATGGACTAGCGGCCGACTACGAGCAGTACTTC. Residues: CASNGLAADYEQYF.

The rearrangement links TRBV30 to TRBJ2-1; TRBD1 matches 8 bases. With V trimmed by 4 bases and J by 7 bases, 9 bases remained unmatched. Germline CDR1 is GTSNPN and CDR2 is SVGIG (reference sequence). The CDR3 contains 14 residues. The CDR3 region is CAWTPWTGTNEQFF. DNA of the CDR3: TGTGCCTGGACCCCCTGGACAGGGACAAATGAGCAGTTCTTC.

The chain is built from TRBV21-1 and TRBJ1-5. TRBV21-1 corresponds to a pseudogene. The CDR3 is 16 residues long. CDR3 DNA sequence: TGTGCCAGCAGCAAACAAGGGAAGGGGGGTGATCAGCCCCAGCATTTT. Translated: CASSKQGKGGDQPQHF.

The chain uses TRBV14 and TRBJ2-5; possible D gene TRBD2, 5 bases. This CDR3 contains 15 residues. Trimming removed 0 bases at V and 5 bases at J, with 13 bases between. Germline assignment: CDR1 SGHDN and CDR2 FVKESK. CDR3 sequence reads: CASSQDWASRETQYF. CDR3 bases: TGTGCCAGCAGCCAAGATTGGGCTAGCCGGGAGACCCAGTACTTC.

V and J are TRBV7-9 and TRBJ1-1, with D unresolved. Germline CDR1 and CDR2: SEHNR and FQNEAQ (reference sequence). The CDR3 has 14 residues. Trimming pared 1 base from V and 5 bases from J, leaving 11 bases between. CDR3 in DNA: TGTGCCAGCAGCTTAGGAGGCGCGGGAACTGAAGCTTTCTTT. Translation gives CASSLGGAGTEAFF.

This clone has only one observation. J is TRBJ2-1 and V is TRBV4-3; D not resolved. The CDR3 has 17 amino acids. The germline V gene has CDR1 LGHNA and CDR2 YSLEER. Trimming took off 2 bases at V and 0 bases at J, with 14 bases between the two ends. CDR3 DNA sequence: TGCGCCAGCAGCCAAACAGACATATCGAGCTCCTACAATGAGCAGTTCTTC. It translates to CASSQTDISSSYNEQFF.

This clone has more than one count but fewer than ten. V usage is TRBV13 and J usage is TRBJ1-2; weak D call: TRBD1 (6 bases). CDR3 length equals 14 residues. V lost 5 bases, J lost 7 bases, and 17 bases lay in between. The germline CDR1 and CDR2 sequences are PRHDT and FYEKMQ (reference sequence). The CDR3 loop is CASSQEGVRAGYTF. CDR3 coding DNA: TGTGCCAGCAGCCAAGAGGGGGTCAGGGCTGGCTACACCTTC. The whole variable domain, filled in from reference TRBV13 and TRBJ1-2, reads AAGVIQSPRHLIKEKRETATLKCYPIPRHDTVYWYQQGPGQDPQFLISFYEKMQSDKGSIPDRFSAQQFSDYHSELNMSSLELGDSALYFCASSQEGVRAGYTFGSGTRLTVV.

The gene calls are TRBV5-1 and TRBJ2-3; tentatively, D is TRBD2 (5 bases). Trimming shortened V by 3 bases and J by 5 bases, and 13 bases separated the two germline ends. CDR3 length equals 14 residues. Germline V lookup: CDR1 SGHRS, CDR2 YFSETQ. The CDR3 spells CASSSEGRKDTQYF. CDR3 sequence (DNA): TGCGCCAGCAGCTCCGAGGGAAGAAAAGATACGCAGTATTTT.